This T cell receptor (beta chain) was sequenced during a study of blood T cell repertoires in COVID-19. CDR1 and CDR2 from the germline V gene are SGHNT and YYREEE (reference sequence). This CDR3 is 15 amino acids long. The J segment lost 4 bases and the V segment lost 4 bases, leaving 2 bases of the junction unmatched. Measured with immunoSEQ multiplex PCR; TCRdb has only the in-frame clones, and not every one. The sample comprises 250,000 to 300,000 clones, about 89% of which are singletons, and 1.2% rests with the top ten. J is TRBJ1-6 and V is TRBV5-4; TRBD1 matches at 10 bases. The sequenced material came from PBMCs or T cells enriched from blood (not recorded which). This sequence originates from a human donor in a cohort exposed to, infected with or recovered from COVID-19 (not recorded which). The donor label of this sample is uncertain. DNA for the CDR3: TGTGCCAGCAGCCCGGGACAGGGGTATAATTCACCCCTCCACTTT. Protein product: CASSPGQGYNSPLHF.